The entry below gives a single T cell receptor (beta chain) sequence along with its context. The source of the sample is a study of blood T cell repertoires in COVID-19. Study as a whole: COVID-19 samples, acute and convalescent, were from the United States, Italy and Spain. PBMCs, B-cell-depleted T cells, or T cells provided the cDNA or gDNA that made up the material.

In the study's own analysis: Cell counts per sample came from amplifying reference gene primers. Only in-frame clones appear in the TCRdb table, and some are missing; sequencing was by immunoSEQ multiplex PCR. V and J calls and clone size are those listed in that table; D and trimming were worked out from the DNA. Seen here are roughly 230,000 clones, 75% to 90% observed once, and the top ten hold about 27%. This CDR3 has 18 residues. Trimming removed 6 bases from V and 7 bases from J; junction bases left unmatched: 18. CDR1 and CDR2 (germline): LGHDT, YNNKEL (reference sequence). The TCR was taken from a man between 40 and 49 years old with acute or convalescent COVID-19. The chain is built from TRBV3-1 (or the pseudogene TRBV3-2) and TRBJ1-4; 9 bases fit TRBD1. What was sequenced was peripheral blood. The CDR3 sequence is CASSHRLGTGPEPEKLFF. The CDR3 nucleotides are TGTGCCAGCAGTCATCGACTCGGGACAGGGCCCGAGCCTGAAAAACTGTTTTTT.